A single sample is the source of the 31 T cell receptor beta chains below, sequenced in a study of blood T cells in healthy people across ages. A second PCR, run for about 6 to 12 cycles, used a sample-barcoded 5' primer plus a J-beta primer mix. TCRdb used MiXCR to reprocess the 5' RACE reads, holding one entry per CDR3 protein. Of around 690,000 distinct CDR3 sequences in the sample, under 65% were seen once. Sequences were obtained from blood. The receptor source for this set is a man in his sixties in good health.

The genes are TRBV18 and TRBJ2-1, with D uncertain. V lost 3 bases and J lost 5, with 11 bases in between. This CDR3 has 14 amino acids. The germline CDR1 and CDR2 sequences are KGHSH and LQKENI. Here the CDR3 reads CASSPGYRDNEQFF. Written as DNA, the CDR3 is TGTGCCAGCTCACCGGGATACCGAGACAATGAGCAGTTCTTC.

Regarding this clonotype: An end of the junction differs from the germline gene, which may be a read error. The chain recombines TRBV12-3 or TRBV12-4 with TRBJ2-4; possible D gene TRBD2, 5 bases. The CDR3 has 15 amino acids. This CDR3 is CASSFGPLAKNIRYF. The CDR3 DNA reads TGTGCCAGCAGTTTTGGTCCCCTAGCCAAAAACATTCGGTACTTC.

There are a few counts of this clonotype. The V gene is TRBV12-3 or TRBV12-4, the J gene TRBJ2-5; no definite D call. The J call may be incorrect, as the DNA end agrees better with TRBJ2-7. This CDR3 contains 15 residues. The CDR3 bases are TGTGCCAGCAGTTTGCCCGGTCACCTCACCTACGAGCAGTACTTC. Residues: CASSLPGHLTYEQYF.

In nucleotides, the CDR3 is TGTGCCAGCAGTGCAGTACACCTCTACGAGCAGTACTTC. Amino acid sequence: CASSAVHLYEQYF. The rearrangement joins TRBV6-1 to TRBJ2-5, with no clear D. TRBJ2-7 matches the DNA end more closely, so the J call is doubtful. From germline, CDR1 is MNHNS and CDR2 SASEGT. CDR3 size: 13 residues.

This CDR3 is CASSQGRGQTYEQYF. In DNA form, the CDR3 reads TGTGCCAGCAGCCAGGGCAGGGGGCAAACCTACGAGCAGTACTTC. This sequence joins TRBV3-1 and TRBJ2-7; TRBD1 matches 8 bases. Germline assignment: CDR1 LGHDT and CDR2 YNNKEL (reference sequence). Trimming cost V 3 bases and J 2 bases; bases outside gene matches: 6. The CDR3 contains 15 residues.

This clonotype was detected a few times. V and J are TRBV7-7 and TRBJ1-5; a possible D gene is TRBD1 (6 bases). Germline V gene lookup returns CDR1 SSHAT and CDR2 FNYEAQ (reference sequence). This CDR3 is 13 amino acids long. The V gene lost 8 bases and the J gene lost 4 bases, with 12 bases spanning the gap. The CDR3 DNA reads TGTGCCAGCGGCAGGGGATGGAATCAGCCCCAGCATTTT. Translation gives CASGRGWNQPQHF.

There are a few counts of this clonotype. The gene calls are TRBV11-2 and TRBJ2-4; D assignment may be TRBD1 or TRBD2 (5 bases each). The length of the CDR3 is 14 residues. V lost 2 bases and J lost 13, with 18 bases in between. Per germline, CDR1 SGHAT and CDR2 FQNNGV. CDR3 in DNA: TGTGCCAGCAGCTTATGGCAGGGTGCGGGTGAGCAGTACTTC. Its protein is CASSLWQGAGEQYF.

The chain carries TRBV5-1 and TRBJ2-7; 13 bases line up with TRBD2. TRBJ2-5 explains the end of the DNA better; the J call may be wrong. Germline loops: CDR1 SGHRS, CDR2 YFSETQ. The CDR3 loop spans 15 amino acids. Here the CDR3 DNA reads TGCGCCAGCAGCGCCGGGACTAGCGGGGTTGGGACCCAGTACTTC. Translating gives CASSAGTSGVGTQYF.

The chain employs TRBV18 and TRBJ1-1, with TRBD1 as a possible D gene (6 bases). This CDR3 spans 15 amino acids. Trimming left V 3 bases short and J 1 base short, with 12 bases between. The germline gives CDR1 KGHSH, CDR2 LQKENI. This CDR3 is CASSPTTGPNTEAFF. CDR3 coding DNA: TGTGCCAGCTCACCTACGACAGGACCGAACACTGAAGCTTTCTTT. Full variable domain (missing parts from reference TRBV18 and TRBJ1-1): NAGVMQNPRHLVRRRGQEARLRCSPMKGHSHVYWYRQLPEEGLKFMVYLQKENIIDESGMPKERFSAEFPKEGPSILRIQQVVRGDSAAYFCASSPTTGPNTEAFFGQGTRLTVV.

The chain uses TRBV20-1 and TRBJ1-1, with D possibly matching TRBD1 (5 bases). Germline CDR1 DFQATT, CDR2 SNEGSKA (reference sequence). V shed 3 bases and J shed 4 bases, with 18 bases lying between them. The CDR3 contains 15 residues. The CDR3: CSARGSGTSSTEAFF. CDR3 bases: TGCAGTGCTAGGGGGAGTGGGACTTCGAGCACTGAAGCTTTCTTT.

This clonotype was seen a handful of times. The chain recombines TRBV6-1 with TRBJ1-4; D is possibly TRBD1 (6 bases). The V end was cut by 2 bases, the J end by 7 bases, with 11 bases between. Germline V gene data show CDR1 as MNHNS and CDR2 as SASEGT. This CDR3 contains 14 residues. CDR3 in amino acids: CASSETGRSEKLFF. CDR3 bases: TGTGCCAGCAGTGAAACAGGGCGAAGTGAAAAACTGTTTTTT.

This chain links TRBV24-1 with TRBJ2-3, with D uncertain. From germline, CDR1 is KGHDR and CDR2 SFDVKD. Between the trimmed V and J ends, which lost 3 bases and 6 bases, there was a span of 12 bases. The CDR3 is made up of 14 amino acids. The CDR3 protein is CATSDVESGDTQYF. The CDR3, as DNA: TGTGCCACCAGTGATGTGGAAAGTGGGGATACGCAGTATTTT.

The gene calls are TRBV6-1 and TRBJ2-7; 7 bases are shared with TRBD1. TRBJ2-5 explains the end of the DNA better; the J call may be wrong. This CDR3 is 14 amino acids long. Per germline, CDR1 MNHNS and CDR2 SASEGT. In DNA form, the CDR3 reads TGTGCCAGCAGTGAGGGGACAGCCCAAGAGACCCAGTACTTC. Protein: CASSEGTAQETQYF.

Only a few counts were recorded for this clonotype. V usage is TRBV5-5 and J usage is TRBJ2-1; D call uncertain. This CDR3 spans 14 amino acids. Trimming pared 7 bases from V and 5 bases from J, leaving 16 bases between. Per germline, CDR1 SGHKS and CDR2 YYEKEE (reference sequence). The CDR3 loop reads CASVPQASNNEQFF. As DNA, the CDR3 is TGTGCCAGCGTCCCTCAGGCCAGCAACAATGAGCAGTTCTTC.

The count of this clonotype is one. V and J are TRBV6-4 and TRBJ2-1, with unresolved D. Looked up from germline, CDR1 is MRHNA and CDR2 is SNTAGT. The CDR3 is 17 residues long. Trimming removed 3 bases at V and 9 bases at J, with 24 bases between. CDR3 protein: CASSDQPLDIVRGEQFF. CDR3 DNA sequence: TGTGCCAGCAGTGATCAACCGCTCGATATTGTGCGCGGTGAGCAGTTCTTC.

V gene TRBV11-2 combines with J gene TRBJ2-7; no clear D. The last part of the DNA fits TRBJ2-5 better; the J call may be wrong. CDR1 SGHAT and CDR2 FQNNGV come from the germline V gene. The CDR3 runs to 11 residues. Here the CDR3 reads CASSAWETQYF. CDR3 DNA: TGTGCCAGCAGCGCATGGGAGACCCAGTACTTC.

In its sample, this clonotype was seen a few times. This chain connects TRBV5-6 to TRBJ2-7, with D perhaps assigned TRBD1 or TRBD2 (5 bases each). Between the trimmed V and J ends, which lost 4 bases and 3 bases, there was a span of 14 bases. The CDR3 has 14 amino acids. Germline V gene sequence: CDR1 SGHDT, CDR2 YYEEEE. The CDR3 spells CASSRPGRNYEQYF. CDR3 nucleotides: TGTGCCAGCAGCCGACCGGGACGGAACTACGAGCAGTACTTC.

This clonotype was observed a handful of times. The V call is TRBV3-1, the J call TRBJ2-1; 10 bases match TRBD2. Losses at the gene ends were 1 base for V and 7 bases for J; bases not matched to a gene: 4. This CDR3 has 15 residues. Germline values: CDR1 LGHDT, CDR2 YNNKEL (reference sequence). The CDR3 here is CASSQASGGGNEQFF. CDR3 in DNA: TGTGCCAGCAGCCAAGCTAGCGGGGGAGGGAATGAGCAGTTCTTC.

The rearrangement joins TRBV6-6 to TRBJ2-3; 8 bases align to TRBD1. CDR1 MNHNY and CDR2 SVGAGI come from the germline V gene (reference sequence). The CDR3 spans 16 residues. Trimming at V came to 8 bases and at J to 4 bases, leaving 14 bases not matched to a gene. As DNA, the CDR3 is TGTGCCAGCGGGCCGATGGACAGGGAATTTTCAGATACGCAGTATTTT. Protein sequence: CASGPMDREFSDTQYF.

Only one count was recorded for this clonotype. At one end the junction does not follow the germline gene, possibly because of a read error. The rearrangement links TRBV6-6 to TRBJ2-1, with D perhaps matching TRBD2 (6 bases). Germline V lookup: CDR1 MNHNY, CDR2 SVGAGI (reference sequence). This CDR3 is built from 12 residues. CDR3 amino acids: CASTGGATEQFF. The CDR3 nucleotides read TGCGCCAGCACCGGGGGAGCGACAGAGCAGTTCTTC.

This clonotype was found a few times. The chain has TRBV20-1 and TRBJ2-5; 7 bases match TRBD2. The CDR3 has 12 amino acids. The germline gives CDR1 DFQATT, CDR2 SNEGSKA (reference sequence). The junction had 6 bases not matched to a gene; V was cut back by 6 bases and J by 5 bases. This chain's CDR3 is CSAPGGYETQYF. In nucleotides, the CDR3 is TGCAGTGCCCCGGGAGGTTACGAGACCCAGTACTTC.

This chain uses TRBV28 with TRBJ1-2, with a possible D match to TRBD1 (5 bases). Trimming removed 10 bases from V and 6 bases from J, with 12 bases in between. CDR1 MDHEN and CDR2 SYDVKM come from the germline V gene. The CDR3 extends over 11 amino acids. The CDR3 DNA reads as TGTGCCACCCGGACAAAAAATGGCTACACCTTC. It specifies CATRTKNGYTF.

Only a few counts were recorded for this clonotype. The genes are TRBV3-1 and TRBJ2-5; D tentatively reads TRBD1 or TRBD2 (6 bases each). Trimming pared 4 bases from V and 4 bases from J, leaving 19 bases between. The V gene's germline CDR1 is LGHDT and CDR2 YNNKEL (reference sequence). CDR3 length: 16 amino acids. The CDR3 DNA reads TGTGCCAGCAGCCGACCCGTTGGGGGGCCTGGAGAGACCCAGTACTTC. The encoded protein is CASSRPVGGPGETQYF.

The chain has TRBV24-1 and TRBJ2-1; 7 bases are a match to TRBD2. Germline V gene lookup returns CDR1 KGHDR and CDR2 SFDVKD. This CDR3 contains 13 residues. V lost 3 bases to trimming and J lost 9 bases; unmatched junction nucleotides: 4. In DNA, the CDR3 is TGTGCCACCAGTGATGGGCCGGGAGGTGAGCAGTTCTTC. Residues: CATSDGPGGEQFF.

CDR3 residues: CASRWTGGTDTQYF. CDR3 bases: TGTGCCAGCAGATGGACAGGGGGCACAGATACGCAGTATTTT. The V gene is TRBV2, the J gene TRBJ2-3; 9 bases match TRBD1. This CDR3 has 14 residues. V dropped 6 bases and J dropped 1; count of bases not matched to a gene: 2. From germline, CDR1 is SNHLY and CDR2 FYNNEI.

The rearrangement joins TRBV6-9 to TRBJ2-5, with D unresolved. The V end was cut by 0 bases, the J end by 0 bases, with 11 bases between. CDR1 is MNHGY, CDR2 SVAAGI, per germline. The CDR3 consists of 16 residues. Here the CDR3 reads CASSYSSQDHQETQYF. The CDR3 DNA reads TGTGCCAGCAGTTATTCTTCCCAGGACCACCAAGAGACCCAGTACTTC.

CDR3 amino acids: CASSQEHRDGELFF. The CDR3 region has the DNA TGTGCCAGCAGCCAAGAGCACAGGGACGGGGAGCTGTTTTTT. This chain joins TRBV3-1 and TRBJ2-2, with a weak D call TRBD1 (6 bases). V lost 0 bases and J lost 7, with 9 bases in between. This CDR3 is built from 14 residues. Per germline, CDR1 LGHDT and CDR2 YNNKEL (reference sequence).

The J gene is TRBJ2-1, the V gene TRBV20-1; possibly TRBD2 for D (6 bases). The CDR3 contains 12 residues. V was trimmed by 6 bases and J by 11 bases, leaving 17 bases between them. The V gene's germline CDR1 is DFQATT and CDR2 SNEGSKA (reference sequence). Here the CDR3 reads CSAAGPSEKQFF. The DNA of the CDR3 is TGCAGTGCCGCGGGACCCTCGGAGAAGCAGTTCTTC.

CDR3: CASSFRSGEETQYF. DNA of the CDR3: TGTGCCAGCAGCTTTCGTTCAGGAGAAGAGACCCAGTACTTC. The chain employs TRBV7-2 and TRBJ2-5; the D is unclear. Trimming removed 3 bases from V and 3 bases from J, with 11 bases in between. The CDR3 is made up of 14 amino acids. Germline-derived CDR1 and CDR2 are SGHTA and FQGNSA.

The chain has TRBV6-5 and TRBJ2-1, with D hard to call. CDR1 is MNHEY and CDR2 is SVGAGI in the germline V gene. V was pared by 7 bases and J by 5 bases, with 9 bases between. The CDR3 extends over 12 amino acids. The CDR3 DNA reads as TGTGCCAGCACCAACCCCGACAATGAGCAGTTCTTC. Residues: CASTNPDNEQFF.

This clonotype was found a few times. This chain links TRBV29-1 with TRBJ1-1, with TRBD1 as a possible D gene (5 bases). Trimming cost V 3 bases and J 1 base, with 15 bases left between them. This CDR3 contains 15 residues. Germline CDR1 reads SQVTM; CDR2 reads ANQGSEA. The CDR3 loop reads CSVDGRRGPNTEAFF. As DNA, the CDR3 is TGCAGCGTTGATGGCCGACGGGGCCCGAACACTGAAGCTTTCTTT.